This T cell receptor beta chain is drawn from a study of blood T cells in healthy people across ages (dated by TCRdb to between 2014 and 2017). For the study in its entirety: In model experiments, template switching captured about one uniquely barcoded TCR beta cDNA molecule for every two T cells. Age-related changes in TCR beta repertoire diversity were measured in the study by deep sequencing normalized with unique cDNA molecular identifiers. The donors were divided into four age groups: young (average around 15 years), middle-aged (roughly 42), aged (62) and long-lived (roughly 82). To avoid experimental bias, donors of different ages were randomly spread across the sequencing lanes. The study analyzed two additional independent replicas of 1 million unique cDNA reads from the same blood draw for two donors, one aged 18 to 29 and one aged 80 or older.

Overall study results and their limits: Conclusive comparison of naive and antigen-experienced compartments was prevented by the profiling of bulk unsorted PBMCs. A strong correlation was found between observed TCR beta diversity and the percentage of naive T cells measured by flow cytometry. Estimates of total diversity from one million sequenced T cells were regarded as lower bounds and underestimates. The CMV infection status of donors was not known, potentially confounding age-related changes in expanded clonotypes. Compared with the aged group, the long-lived group had more naive CD4+ T cells, fewer expanded clones and increased TCR diversity, suggesting age selection. Observed TCR beta diversity per million T cells fell roughly linearly with age, and a significant reduction was already apparent by age around 44.

The donors were roughly 40 Caucasian individuals from Russia, aged 6 to 90 years, who were systemically healthy. Each donor gave 8.5 to 10 milliliters of peripheral blood, collected into EDTA-treated Vacutainer tubes. Ficoll-Paque density-gradient centrifugation was used to isolate PBMCs, with at least 6 million per sample. Total RNA, at least 6 micrograms per sample, was extracted from PBMCs with Trizol reagent. Naive CD45RAhigh/CD27high T cell percentages were measured by flow cytometry on a PBMC aliquot from every donor. Per the germline V gene, SGHTA is the CDR1 and FQGNSA is the CDR2. V is reduced by 1 base and J by 0 bases, leaving a spacing of 12 bases between them. The CDR3 has 16 amino acids, counting the end cysteine and phenylalanine. The retained sequence is limited to the CDR3, 48 bases, with the frame set at the first base. The table lists this clonotype with a few counts. Its antigen remains unidentified. Base-call qualities are not available, and no considerably larger clone is one nucleotide away.

Libraries were built with 5' RACE. Sequencing took place on an Illumina HiSeq 2500. A second PCR of about 6 to 11 cycles was run with a J-beta primer mix and a sample-barcoded 5' primer. A unique molecular identifier was introduced onto each TCR beta cDNA molecule by a template-switch 5' adaptor carrying 12 random nucleotides. At least 2.5 million CDR3-containing paired-end reads were obtained from each sample. First-strand cDNA synthesis was performed from all RNA using the Mint cDNA synthesis kit, with priming by a TRBC-specific oligonucleotide. All cDNA was treated with uracil-DNA glycosylase and then went through a first 18-cycle PCR with the universal primers M1SS and BC2_uni_R. In the original analysis: For normalization, 1 million high-quality reads, each with a distinct molecular identifier, were randomly selected from each sample. Instead of being binned into consensus sequences, reads with shared molecular identifiers were discarded. MiTCR, run with a Q25 quality threshold and the strictest error-elimination algorithm, handled CDR3 identification, clonotype clustering and error correction. A nonparametric unseen species model with Euler transformation was used to estimate lower-bound total TCR beta diversity. TCRdb passed the public sequencing reads through fastp at Q25 and MiXCR, retaining productive beta sequences. Each CDR3 protein appears once, grouped with its most common genes and DNA. In this record, the V and J calls reflect TCRdb's handling and not the investigators' own analysis. This sample gives about 570,000 distinct CDR3 sequences in total; 25% to 30% of them show up just once. Jointly, the top ten make up roughly 20% of the sample.

Rearrangement joined TRBV7-2 to TRBJ1-2, with the D gene too uncertain to name. Sequences were obtained from blood. This clonotype was obtained from a woman in her seventies in good health. The CDR3 reads as follows: CASSLVGPPANYGYTF. The DNA sequence is TGTGCCAGCAGCTTAGTTGGACCACCGGCTAACTATGGCTACACCTTC.